This T cell receptor (beta chain) was documented in a study of blood T cell repertoires in COVID-19. Study in general: Sources were T cells, B-cell-depleted T cells, or PBMCs; the material itself was cDNA or gDNA.

Germline CDR1 reads MNHEY; CDR2 reads SVGAGI. Trimming took off 5 bases at V and 3 bases at J, with 14 bases between the two ends. There are 14 residues in the CDR3. Only in-frame clones appear in the TCRdb table, and some are missing; sequencing was by immunoSEQ multiplex PCR. The sample lists under 130,000 clones; around 87% were seen once. Source material: peripheral blood. This clonotype originated in a woman older than 75 with acute or convalescent COVID-19. V and J are TRBV6-5 and TRBJ2-7; tentatively, D is TRBD1 (6 bases). CDR3 coding DNA: TGTGCCAGCAGTCCCTCAGGGGTCTACTACGAGCAGTACTTC. Protein: CASSPSGVYYEQYF.